This T cell receptor (beta chain) was recorded in a study of cytomegalovirus exposure and HLA in healthy donors. This clone was detected once. Its antigen remains unknown. The study, taken as a whole, reports: The later analysis indicated that the majority of CMV-associated TCR beta chains appeared HLA-restricted. In a later analysis, specific HLA alleles were associated with 15,000 to 20,000 TCR beta sequences at a 0.05 false discovery rate. Earlier analysis looked at TCR beta V segments, and most were productive about 90% or about 30% of the time.

The PCR ran on 60 Vbeta and 13 Jbeta primers. Generated by immunoSEQ multiplex PCR, the TCRdb table keeps only in-frame clones and is missing some. The data contain about 190,000 clones, over 65% of them singletons. The CDR3 has 12 amino acids. CDR1 and CDR2 from the germline V gene are MNHEY and SMNVEV (reference sequence). The V segment lost 6 bases and the J segment 8 bases; nucleotides outside the gene matches: 4. The receptor's source is a woman in her fifties or sixties in good health and CMV-seropositive. The source material was PBMCs. This chain joins TRBV27 and TRBJ1-2, with 9 bases aligning to TRBD1. Here the CDR3 reads CASREQGAGYTF. The CDR3, as DNA: TGTGCCAGCAGAGAACAGGGGGCAGGCTACACCTTC.